This TCR beta chain came from a study of response to subunit inactivated influenza vaccine. This CDR3 region has 19 residues. Germline V gene lookup returns CDR1 SGHDN and CDR2 FVKESK. Trimming cost V 0 bases and J 4 bases, with 21 bases left between them. TCRdb re-analysed the RT-PCR reads in MiXCR, keeping a single row per CDR3 protein. The repertoire includes some 600,000 distinct CDR3 sequences, 14% of them detected once, and 7.5% to 8% sits in the top ten. Study-wide findings and caveats: After each seasonal influenza vaccination, few new T cells are recruited, the authors suggested.

This clonotype was recorded a few times. Its antigen is unidentified. The chain is built from TRBV14 and TRBJ2-2; D possibly corresponds to TRBD2 (6 bases). This TCR was recovered from a man aged 50 to 59 who received an inactivated influenza vaccine. The input for sequencing was PBMCs from blood, taken roughly 15 days before vaccination. The DNA of the CDR3 is TGTGCCAGCAGCCAAGATTCCCGTATGGGGGGAGAGGGCACCGGGGAGCTGTTTTTT. Its translation: CASSQDSRMGGEGTGELFF.